This T cell receptor beta chain was obtained from a study of T cell responses to AZD1222 COVID-19 vaccine. TCRdb's copy holds only in-frame clones and misses some; the assay was immunoSEQ multiplex PCR. The sample comprises some 140,000 clones, under 95% of which are singletons, and under 20% rests with the top ten. The V end was cut by 1 base, the J end by 1 base, with 5 bases between. Germline lookup yields CDR1 SGHNT and CDR2 YENEEA. The CDR3 runs to 15 residues. The sequences come from peripheral blood, collected on day 0 of AZD1222 vaccination. The gene calls are TRBV11-3 and TRBJ2-6; D not certain. The source of this sequence is an adult in good health. The CDR3 spells CASSLGGSGANVLTF. CDR3 coding DNA: TGTGCCAGCAGCTTAGGTGGGTCTGGGGCCAACGTCCTGACTTTC.